This passage covers 7 T cell receptor beta chains from one sample sequenced in a study of T cell repertoires in cytomegalovirus infection. Using its own MiXCR run on the reads, TCRdb lists one record per CDR3 protein. The table records 300,000 to 450,000 distinct CDR3 sequences, about a sixth of them present only once. The sample comprised PBMCs. These receptors were collected from a human donor in good health (CMV status not recorded). Some clones in this sample may be carry-over from other donors' samples.

This clonotype was seen many times. This chain uses TRBV7-2 with TRBJ1-2; the match to TRBD1 covers 10 bases. CDR3 length equals 15 residues. Germline loops: CDR1 SGHTA, CDR2 FQGNSA. After removal of 5 bases from V and 3 bases from J, the junction contained 6 bases not matched to a gene. In DNA form, the CDR3 reads TGTGCCAGCAGCGCGGGACAGGGGTTTGACTATGGCTACACCTTC. This gives the protein CASSAGQGFDYGYTF.

The sample holds many counts of this clonotype. This chain connects TRBV7-9 to TRBJ1-1; D remains unclear. Trimming took off 6 bases at V and 3 bases at J, with 14 bases between the two ends. The length of the CDR3 is 14 residues. Germline V CDR1 and CDR2: SEHNR, FQNEAQ (reference sequence). The CDR3 nucleotides read TGTGCCAGCAGTCGGACTCTGAGTGACACTGAAGCTTTCTTT. As protein: CASSRTLSDTEAFF.

This clonotype was counted only a few times. This chain uses TRBV15 with TRBJ1-2; no firm D call. Germline V gene lookup returns CDR1 LNHNV and CDR2 YYDKDF (reference sequence). V gave up 0 bases and J gave up 7 bases, with 12 bases separating them. The CDR3 has 14 amino acids. The CDR3 DNA is TGTGCCACCAGCAGAGATCGGGAGGATTCTGGCTACACCTTC. This translates into CATSRDREDSGYTF.

The chain joins TRBV24-1 to TRBJ1-1; 8 bases fit TRBD1. V shed 2 bases and J 1 base; nucleotides not matched to a gene: 2. Germline-derived CDR1 and CDR2 are KGHDR and SFDVKD. This CDR3 has 15 residues. Here the CDR3 reads CATSDSGGTNTEAFF. CDR3 coding DNA: TGTGCCACCAGTGATTCAGGGGGCACGAACACTGAAGCTTTCTTT.

This clonotype occurred once. CDR3 protein: CASSRAGGWGNEQFF. The CDR3 bases are TGTGCCAGTAGTAGAGCGGGAGGCTGGGGGAATGAGCAGTTCTTC. The chain links TRBV19 to TRBJ2-1; TRBD2 agrees at 9 bases. Trimming cost V 4 bases and J 7 bases; bases outside gene matches: 8. Germline CDR1 reads LNHDA; CDR2 reads SQIVND (reference sequence). The length of the CDR3 is 15 residues.

This clonotype was seen a handful of times. The rearrangement joins TRBV5-1 to TRBJ1-6; D not certain. This CDR3 spans 14 amino acids. The ends were cut back, 0 bases at V and 5 bases at J, with 6 bases in the middle. Germline-derived CDR1 and CDR2 are SGHRS and YFSETQ. Written as DNA, the CDR3 is TGCGCCAGCAGCTTGGGTACCGATAATTCACCCCTCCACTTT. This codes for CASSLGTDNSPLHF.

The J gene is TRBJ2-5, the V gene TRBV20-1, with a possible D match to TRBD2 (7 bases). Germline-derived CDR1 and CDR2 are DFQATT and SNEGSKA (reference sequence). V shed 1 base and J shed 4 bases, with 19 bases lying between them. The CDR3 totals 16 residues. CDR3: CSARVAGAVSLETQYF. Written as DNA, the CDR3 is TGCAGTGCTAGAGTGGCGGGGGCTGTAAGTCTAGAGACCCAGTACTTC.